Presented here are 14 T cell receptor beta chains from one specimen sequenced in a study of cytomegalovirus exposure and HLA in healthy donors. Here immunoSEQ multiplex PCR was the method, and the copy in TCRdb shows in-frame clones only, minus some. The sample contains 110,000 or so clones, approximately 90% of which appear only once. The material sequenced was PBMCs. The receptor source for this set is a woman between 18 and 29 years old in good health and CMV-seropositive.

The genes are TRBV5-6 and TRBJ2-3, with D possibly matching TRBD2 (5 bases). V was clipped by 3 bases and J by 8 bases, with 13 bases between them. The CDR3 extends over 13 amino acids. Germline CDR1 is SGHDT and CDR2 is YYEEEE. The CDR3 protein is CASSSDSWGTQYF. The DNA of the CDR3 is TGTGCCAGCAGCTCGGACTCTTGGGGTACGCAGTATTTT.

This chain joins TRBV7-9 and TRBJ1-3; D might be TRBD1 (5 bases). Trimming took 1 base from V and 4 from J, leaving 14 bases between them. The CDR3 is 16 amino acids. Germline V gene data show CDR1 as SEHNR and CDR2 as FQNEAQ (reference sequence). DNA for the CDR3: TGTGCCAGCAGCTTAGGGACCGGGACTGCCGGAAACACCATATATTTT. Protein sequence: CASSLGTGTAGNTIYF.

The V call is TRBV14, the J call TRBJ2-5; D remains unclear. From germline, CDR1 is SGHDN and CDR2 FVKESK. This CDR3 is built from 14 residues. With 1 base removed from V and 1 base from J, the gap between germline ends came to 7 bases. The CDR3 sequence is CASSQVRTQETQYF. The CDR3 nucleotides are TGTGCCAGCAGCCAAGTGCGAACCCAAGAGACCCAGTACTTC.

This chain uses TRBV5-4 with TRBJ1-1; a weak D match, TRBD1 (5 bases). The CDR3 loop spans 14 amino acids. V was clipped by 4 bases and J by 6 bases, with 16 bases between them. Per germline, CDR1 SGHNT and CDR2 YYREEE (reference sequence). The CDR3 sequence: CASSGSGGSSEAFF. The CDR3 coding sequence is TGTGCCAGCAGCGGATCGGGGGGGTCCTCTGAAGCTTTCTTT.

The genes are TRBV6-6 and TRBJ2-7; 8 nucleotides agree with TRBD1. Germline loops: CDR1 MNHNY, CDR2 SVGAGI (reference sequence). This CDR3 region has 14 residues. The trim removed 2 bases at V and 3 bases at J, leaving 3 bases unmatched. The CDR3 here is CASSYRTGFYEQYF. In DNA, the CDR3 is TGTGCCAGCAGTTACCGGACAGGGTTCTACGAGCAGTACTTC.

This chain links TRBV29-1 with TRBJ2-2, with 7 nucleotides matching TRBD1. This CDR3 is 14 amino acids long. Trimming took 5 bases from V and 3 from J; bases not matched to a gene: 6. Germline lookup yields CDR1 SQVTM and CDR2 ANQGSEA. The CDR3 is CSVHRGPDTGELFF. As DNA, the CDR3 is TGCAGCGTTCATAGGGGGCCAGACACCGGGGAGCTGTTTTTT.

The rearrangement uses TRBV9 and TRBJ1-4; maybe TRBD1 (6 bases). Germline CDR1 reads SGDLS; CDR2 reads YYNGEE. V lost 0 bases and J lost 5, with 14 bases in between. This CDR3 contains 16 residues. For the CDR3, the DNA is TGTGCCAGCAGCGTAGCTCCGGCAGGGGAGAATGAAAAACTGTTTTTT. It yields the protein CASSVAPAGENEKLFF. Full variable domain (remainder filled in from reference TRBV9 and TRBJ1-4): DSGVTQTPKHLITATGQRVTLRCSPRSGDLSVYWYQQSLDQGLQFLIQYYNGEERAKGNILERFSAQQFPDLHSELNLSSLELGDSALYFCASSVAPAGENEKLFFGSGTQLSVL.

The CDR3 coding sequence is TGTGCCAGCAGCCCCGGACAGGGGAGCGGGTCCTACGAGCAGTACTTC. It codes for CASSPGQGSGSYEQYF. The genes are TRBV11-2 and TRBJ2-7, with 9 nucleotides matching TRBD1. CDR3 length: 16 amino acids. Germline V gives CDR1 SGHAT, CDR2 FQNNGV. J was trimmed by 1 base and V by 5 bases; bases with no gene match: 9.

This clone was counted only a few times. The chain recombines TRBV6-4 with TRBJ2-1; 12 bases agree with TRBD2. CDR1 is MRHNA, CDR2 SNTAGT, per germline. V gave up 6 bases and J gave up 4 bases; unmatched junction bases: 4. The CDR3 runs to 15 residues. CDR3 nucleotides: TGTGCCAGCAGCCCCGGGACTAGCGGGTACAATGAGCAGTTCTTC. This encodes CASSPGTSGYNEQFF.

The chain employs TRBV13 and TRBJ2-7; weak D call: TRBD2 (5 bases). V gave up 0 bases and J gave up 3 bases, with 9 bases separating them. Per the germline V gene, CDR1 is PRHDT and CDR2 is FYEKMQ (reference sequence). The CDR3 length is 14 residues. The CDR3 sequence: CASSLGLAGYEQYF. The CDR3 DNA reads TGTGCCAGCAGCTTAGGCCTGGCGGGCTACGAGCAGTACTTC.

The V call is TRBV19, the J call TRBJ2-3; 12 bases match TRBD2. CDR1 and CDR2 (germline): LNHDA, SQIVND (reference sequence). V lost 6 bases, J lost 1 base, and 8 bases stayed unmatched. This CDR3 contains 17 residues. CDR3 loop: CASSHIRLAGGTDTQYF. The DNA of the CDR3 is TGTGCCAGTAGCCATATCCGACTAGCGGGGGGCACAGATACGCAGTATTTT.

This sequence joins TRBV4-1 and TRBJ1-2; D is perhaps TRBD1 (6 bases). Germline V gene sequence: CDR1 MGHRA, CDR2 YSYEKL. Trimming removed 4 bases at V and 2 bases at J, with 8 bases between. The CDR3 has 13 residues. CDR3 nucleotides: TGCGCCAGCAGCCCCGGACAGAACTATGGCTACACCTTC. Its protein is CASSPGQNYGYTF.

J is TRBJ2-2 and V is TRBV28; 12 nucleotides line up with TRBD2. Germline loops: CDR1 MDHEN, CDR2 SYDVKM. J was trimmed by 2 bases and V by 5 bases; bases with no gene match: 6. The length of the CDR3 is 17 residues. As DNA, the CDR3 is TGTGCCAGCAGTGGCCCTAGCGGGAGGGCTAACACCGGGGAGCTGTTTTTT. The encoded protein is CASSGPSGRANTGELFF. The whole variable domain, remainder taken from reference TRBV28 and TRBJ2-2, is DVKVTQSSRYLVKRTGEKVFLECVQDMDHENMFWYRQDPGLGLRLIYFSYDVKMKEKGDIPEGYSVSREKKERFSLILESASTNQTSMYLCASSGPSGRANTGELFFGEGSRLTVL.

This rearrangement joins TRBV4-1 to TRBJ1-2; D might be TRBD1 (5 bases). Between the trimmed V and J ends, which lost 0 bases and 4 bases, there was a span of 6 bases. Germline V CDR1 and CDR2: MGHRA, YSYEKL. The CDR3 runs 13 residues. CDR3 DNA sequence: TGCGCCAGCAGCCAAGAGGGGGGCTATGGCTACACCTTC. Encoded protein: CASSQEGGYGYTF.